A selection of T cell receptor beta chains follows, all from one sample in a study of shared clonotypes between healthy human individuals. Produced via immunoSEQ multiplex PCR; TCRdb's table is partial and in-frame only. This sample has some 1,400,000 clones; roughly 97% occur once, and the top ten carry roughly 1.2%. The sequencing input was naive CD4+ T cells sorted from blood. These receptors came from a man in his thirties or forties in good health. Each CDR3 is given with its conserved first and last residue. D genes are given only for firm matches. Only part of the rows carry a size: once, few, many, or a class if the clone is expanded.

CDR3 DNA,CDR3 protein,D gene,V gene,J gene,clone size
TGCAGCGTTGGAGGGGTTGGGCTAGCGGGGCCCCCCTACGAGCAGTACTTC,CSVGGVGLAGPPYEQYF,TRBD2,TRBV29-1,TRBJ2-7,.
TGCACCAGCAGCCAAGACTGGACAGGGTTCTTCGGTACGATATATAGCAATCAGCCCCAGCATTTT,CTSSQDWTGFFGTIYSNQPQHF,.,TRBV1,TRBJ1-5,once
TGTGCCAGCAGGTTAACTAGCGTAAGCTCCTACAATGAGCAGTTCTTC,CASRLTSVSSYNEQFF,TRBD2,TRBV7-2,TRBJ2-1,.
TGTGCCAGCAGCTGGGGGACTAGCGGGAGAACAGATACGCAGTATTTT,CASSWGTSGRTDTQYF,TRBD2,TRBV5-4,TRBJ2-3,.
TGCGCCAGCAGCTTGGGAGCAGGGAACTATGGCTACACCTTC,CASSLGAGNYGYTF,.,TRBV5-1,TRBJ1-2,.
TGTGCCAGCAGCTTAAGCCCTGTCGAGACCCAGTACTTC,CASSLSPVETQYF,.,TRBV7-2,TRBJ2-5,once
TGTGCCAGCTCTCTCGACAGAGGTACACTAGCGGGGCACTACGAGCAGTACTTC,CASSLDRGTLAGHYEQYF,TRBD2,TRBV18,TRBJ2-7,once
TGTGCCAGCTCCAGCGGAAGTCAAATCTCCTACGAGCAGTACTTC,CASSSGSQISYEQYF,.,TRBV9,TRBJ2-7,.
TGTGCCAGCAGCTTATCCCGGACTAGCGGGAGGGGTGAGCAGTTCTTC,CASSLSRTSGRGEQFF,TRBD2,TRBV7-3,TRBJ2-1,.
TGTGCCAGCAGCCCGGGACTCACGCAGTATTTT,CASSPGLTQYF,.,TRBV7-2,TRBJ2-3,.
TGTGCCAGCAGCTCACCGGGACTGGGCAATGAGCAGTTCTTC,CASSSPGLGNEQFF,.,TRBV11-3,TRBJ2-1,once
TGCGCCAGCAGTGAGTTGGGTAGCGGGTCACACAATGAGCAGTTCTTC,CASSELGSGSHNEQFF,TRBD2,TRBV10-2,TRBJ2-1,.
TGTGCCAGCAGCTCCCGGGACTGGCCCCCTAACGAGCAGTACTTC,CASSSRDWPPNEQYF,.,TRBV5-6,TRBJ2-7,.
TGTGCCAGCAGTCCCAACCCATCCGGGACAGGCTACACAGATACGCAGTATTTT,CASSPNPSGTGYTDTQYF,TRBD1,TRBV28,TRBJ2-3,.
TGCGCCAGCAGCCACGGGGACAGGGGTTACGAGCAGTACTTC,CASSHGDRGYEQYF,TRBD1,TRBV4-3,TRBJ2-7,.
TGTGCCAGCAGTGAGGGGAGGTACGAGCAGTACTTC,CASSEGRYEQYF,.,TRBV2,TRBJ2-7,.
TGTGCCAGCAGCCCCCGATCGATGGCCTCCTACAATGAGCAGTTCTTC,CASSPRSMASYNEQFF,.,TRBV9,TRBJ2-1,.
TGTGCCAGCACCCCTCGGCTAAGGACCGGGATGAAAGATACGCAGTATTTT,CASTPRLRTGMKDTQYF,.,TRBV11-2,TRBJ2-3,.
TGTGCCAGCAGTAGGGACAGCGCCCAAGAGACCCAGTACTTC,CASSRDSAQETQYF,TRBD1,TRBV2,TRBJ2-5,once
TGTGCCAGCAGCCAACCAATGGGCCGGGACAGAAACACAGATACGCAGTATTTT,CASSQPMGRDRNTDTQYF,TRBD1,TRBV27,TRBJ2-3,.
TGTGCCATCAGTGAGTTAAACAGGCGGGACTACGAGCAGTACTTC,CAISELNRRDYEQYF,.,TRBV10-3,TRBJ2-7,.
TGCGCCAGTACCCCTCTGGTGGCTGGGGCCAACGTCCTGACTTTC,CASTPLVAGANVLTF,.,TRBV5-1,TRBJ2-6,.
TGTGCCAGCAGCCCATTTAGCGGCCACTACGAGCAGTACTTC,CASSPFSGHYEQYF,.,TRBV5-4,TRBJ2-7,.
TGTGCCAGCAGGTTACCTGGACAGACAAACACTGAAGCTTTCTTT,CASRLPGQTNTEAFF,.,TRBV6-5,TRBJ1-1,.
TGTGCCACCAGCAGGGGAGGACAGGGGATTAGTGAGCAGTTCTTC,CATSRGGQGISEQFF,TRBD1,TRBV15,TRBJ2-1,.
TGCGCCAGCGGACCCCGGCGGGACCACTACAATGAGCAGTTCTTC,CASGPRRDHYNEQFF,.,TRBV5-1,TRBJ2-1,.
TGTGCCAGCAGCTTGGCCTATGGAGGGGAGTCCTACGAGCAGTACTTC,CASSLAYGGESYEQYF,.,TRBV5-6,TRBJ2-7,.
TGTGCCACTAGGGCGGCAGGGGGCTTTACAGATACGCAGTATTTT,CATRAAGGFTDTQYF,TRBD1,TRBV19,TRBJ2-3,.
TGTGCCAGCTCACCATTTACCAGGGGCACTAATGAAAAACTGTTTTTT,CASSPFTRGTNEKLFF,.,TRBV18,TRBJ1-4,.
TGTGCCAGTTCAACTAACGGGGGGGGCAATGAGCAGTTCTTC,CASSTNGGGNEQFF,TRBD2,TRBV19,TRBJ2-1,.
TGTGCCACCAGGTTAGACAGGGCCGGCACTGAAGCTTTCTTT,CATRLDRAGTEAFF,TRBD1,TRBV15,TRBJ1-1,.
TGTGCCAGCAGCCAAGGCCCCCGTGGGAGGGGCCAAGAGACCCAGTACTTC,CASSQGPRGRGQETQYF,TRBD2,TRBV7-9,TRBJ2-5,.
TGTGCCAGCAGCCCACGAGTAATCAATGAGCAGTTCTTC,CASSPRVINEQFF,.,TRBV28,TRBJ2-1,.
TGTGCCAGCCGGCGGGACAGAAACTATGGCTACACCTTC,CASRRDRNYGYTF,TRBD1,TRBV6-1,TRBJ1-2,once
TGTGCCAGCAGACCATCGAGGGGGCGGTGGGTGAACACTGAAGCTTTCTTT,CASRPSRGRWVNTEAFF,TRBD1,TRBV28,TRBJ1-1,once
TGTGCCAGCAGACTGACAGGGGGCTATGGCTACACCTTC,CASRLTGGYGYTF,TRBD1,TRBV7-2,TRBJ1-2,.
TGTGCCAGCAGTTTCCGCCGACAGGGGGCCTACGAGCAGTACTTC,CASSFRRQGAYEQYF,TRBD1,TRBV28,TRBJ2-7,.
TGTGCCATCAGTGAGACAGGGGGCAAGAGCTCCTACAATGAGCAGTTCTTC,CAISETGGKSSYNEQFF,TRBD1,TRBV10-3,TRBJ2-1,.
TGTGCCAGTAGTATAAGTACGGGTGGAAATCAGCCCCAGCATTTT,CASSISTGGNQPQHF,.,TRBV19,TRBJ1-5,.
TGTGCCAGCTCTCCGGCCGGGACAGGAGGGAGCAATGAGCAGTTCTTC,CASSPAGTGGSNEQFF,TRBD1,TRBV18,TRBJ2-1,.
TGTGCCAGCAGTTTGGCGTGGCAGGGTGGTCAGCCCCAGCATTTT,CASSLAWQGGQPQHF,.,TRBV28,TRBJ1-5,once
TGCGCCAGCAGCTTGGACGGGGTTAATGAAAAACTGTTTTTT,CASSLDGVNEKLFF,.,TRBV5-1,TRBJ1-4,.
TGTGCCAGCTCACCACCGTCACTAGCTGGGGAGACCCAGTACTTC,CASSPPSLAGETQYF,.,TRBV18,TRBJ2-5,.
TGTGCCAGCAGTGAGCCAGCTGGAAACACCATATATTTT,CASSEPAGNTIYF,.,TRBV25-1,TRBJ1-3,.
TGCAGCGTAACAGCGGACCCGGATCTTGGGGAGCTGTTTTTT,CSVTADPDLGELFF,.,TRBV29-1,TRBJ2-2,.
TGTGCCAGCAGCTTCTACGGGACGGCAACTAATGAAAAACTGTTTTTT,CASSFYGTATNEKLFF,.,TRBV5-5,TRBJ1-4,once
TGCGCCAGTCACTCGGAACTTTCTGAAGCTTTCTTT,CASHSELSEAFF,.,TRBV5-1,TRBJ1-1,.
TGTGCCAGCAGACCGGGACAGGGAGGCGAGCAGTACTTC,CASRPGQGGEQYF,TRBD1,TRBV6-1,TRBJ2-7,.
TGTGCCAGCAGCCTTCCGGGACAGCACCCAGGAGGCTACACCTTC,CASSLPGQHPGGYTF,TRBD1,TRBV7-9,TRBJ1-2,.
TGTGCCAGCAAAACACCAGGATCCTACGAGCAGTACTTC,CASKTPGSYEQYF,.,TRBV28,TRBJ2-7,.
TGCAGCCATGGGACCGTAAGGGGAGAGACCCAGTACTTC,CSHGTVRGETQYF,.,TRBV29-1,TRBJ2-5,once
TGTGCCAGCAGCTTATCCCCAGGACTAGTGGCGTCCTACGAGCAGTACTTC,CASSLSPGLVASYEQYF,TRBD2,TRBV7-8,TRBJ2-7,.
TGTGCCAGTAGTATAGATAGGGGTTACCATGAGCAGTTCTTC,CASSIDRGYHEQFF,.,TRBV19,TRBJ2-1,.
TGTGCCAGCAGTGTGGAGCAGGGTGTCGAGCAGTTCTTC,CASSVEQGVEQFF,.,TRBV2,TRBJ2-1,.
TGCAGTGTGGTTGGGACTGGGCAGTTCTTC,CSVVGTGQFF,.,TRBV20-1,TRBJ2-1,.
TGTGCCAGCAGCTTGGAGAGGCGGTTGGCGATCAACACCATATATTTT,CASSLERRLAINTIYF,.,TRBV5-5,TRBJ1-3,once
TGTGCCAGCAGCCTAGCGGGAGGGCCCACCGGGGAGCTGTTTTTT,CASSLAGGPTGELFF,TRBD2,TRBV9,TRBJ2-2,.